The clone carrying this T cell receptor (beta chain) was counted a few times. Its cognate antigen is unknown. A much larger clone sits a single nucleotide away, making a read error possible. The study co-extracted DNA and RNA from around 20-30 mg of unsorted bulk tissue. There were over 85% viable tumor cells in every single sample of tumor. The CDR3 is 14 amino acids. Per the germline V gene, CDR1 is SEHNR and CDR2 is FQNEAQ (reference sequence). This sample is drawn from a study of tumor-infiltrating lymphocytes in primary liver carcinoma. Study-wide context: Tumors, staged T1-T3 N0M0, spanned about 4 to 11 cm. Notes on the study in general: A small share of top clones, only about 7-24%, was found in all five tumor regions.

Production of TCR beta cDNA used 500 ng total RNA together with a constant-region primer. The TCR beta library was amplified through three nested multiplex PCR rounds in a modified ARM-PCR procedure. A C-beta reverse primer was combined with TRBV1-TRBV30 forward primers in the first two PCR rounds, and each round had 10 cycles. Via MiXCR, TCRdb re-called the multiplex PCR reads, giving one row per CDR3 protein. The sample lists about 130,000 distinct CDR3 sequences; 50% to 80% were seen once. This rearrangement joins TRBV7-9 to TRBJ2-3; 9 bases are shared with TRBD2. Sequencing was carried out using liver tumor tissue from sampling region 3. Subset here: tumor region T3, left-lateral pole. The source of this sequence is a woman aged 55 to 70 with primary liver carcinoma and hepatitis B virus infection. The CDR3 sequence is CASSWGLAGDMQYF. CDR3 nucleotides: TGTGCCAGCAGCTGGGGACTAGCTGGAGATATGCAGTATTTT.